The 27 T cell receptor beta chains given below trace back to one sample, sequenced in a study of beta chain features in type 1 diabetes. Study-level results: Moderately but significantly shorter TCRB CDR3s were found in Type 1 diabetes patients in all four CD4+ subsets.

No antigen has been assigned to these receptors. Expressed TCRB transcripts were sequenced because the isolated RNA had all been reverse transcribed beforehand. Only in-frame clones appear in the TCRdb table, and some are missing; sequencing was by immunoSEQ multiplex PCR. The table lists roughly 730,000 clones, 13% of them singletons, with 0.02% to 0.025% in the top ten. The sequenced sample was naive CD4+ T cells from blood. These TCRs come from a man aged 18-30 years with type 1 diabetes.

This clone was counted only a few times. The chain combines TRBV7-9 with TRBJ1-2, with D maybe TRBD1 (5 bases). With 5 bases removed from V and 7 bases from J, the gap between germline ends came to 8 bases. The CDR3 is 11 amino acids. Germline V gene lookup returns CDR1 SEHNR and CDR2 FQNEAQ (reference sequence). For the CDR3, the DNA is TGTGCCAGCAGCGCCAGGGCTGGCTACACCTTC. The encoded protein is CASSARAGYTF.

The chain joins TRBV5-8 to TRBJ2-5; 10 bases line up with TRBD2. V lost 4 bases and J lost 1; bases outside the gene matches: 7. There are 16 residues in the CDR3. The germline CDR1 and CDR2 sequences are SGHTS and YDEGEE. The CDR3 is CASSPARTSGQETQYF. CDR3 sequence (DNA): TGTGCCAGCAGCCCGGCCCGGACTAGCGGCCAAGAGACCCAGTACTTC.

This clone came up a few times. The chain joins TRBV9 to TRBJ2-3; 9 positions match TRBD2. This CDR3 contains 19 residues. Per the germline V gene, CDR1 is SGDLS and CDR2 is YYNGEE. The J segment lost 1 base and the V segment lost 4 bases, leaving 16 bases of the junction unmatched. CDR3 in DNA: TGTGCCAGCAGCCCAAGGGGGCTAGCGGGAAAAGGAGGCACAGATACGCAGTATTTT. Amino acids: CASSPRGLAGKGGTDTQYF.

This clone was seen more than once but under ten times. The genes are TRBV28 and TRBJ2-1, with 10 positions matching TRBD2. Trimming took 2 bases from V and 7 from J; bases not matched to a gene: 2. Germline assignment: CDR1 MDHEN and CDR2 SYDVKM. The CDR3 extends over 14 amino acids. The CDR3 bases are TGTGCCAGCAGTTTAACTAGCGGGGCGAATGAGCAGTTCTTC. The encoded protein is CASSLTSGANEQFF.

The rearrangement joins TRBV10-3 to TRBJ1-1, with 7 bases identical to TRBD1. The CDR3 consists of 13 residues. V dropped 10 bases and J dropped 0; count of bases not matched to a gene: 5. Per the germline V gene, CDR1 is ENHRY and CDR2 is SYGVKD. Here the CDR3 reads CATSGQMNTEAFF. CDR3 bases: TGTGCCACGTCGGGACAGATGAACACTGAAGCTTTCTTT.

This clone came up a few times. V is TRBV30 and J is TRBJ2-4, with D possibly being TRBD1 (6 bases). Germline CDR1 is GTSNPN and CDR2 is SVGIG (reference sequence). This CDR3 region has 16 residues. Trimming left V 3 bases short and J 1 base short, with 16 bases between. The DNA of the CDR3 is TGTGCCTGGAGGGGACACTCCGGGTTGGCCAAAAACATTCAGTACTTC. It encodes CAWRGHSGLAKNIQYF.

This clone has more than one count but fewer than ten. The chain combines TRBV6-6 with TRBJ2-7; TRBD1 matches at 9 bases. The V segment lost 7 bases and the J segment 3 bases; nucleotides outside the gene matches: 10. Looked up from germline, CDR1 is MNHNY and CDR2 is SVGAGI (reference sequence). This CDR3 has 15 residues. Written as DNA, the CDR3 is TGTGCCAGCATCGCTCGGACAGGGGATGACTACGAGCAGTACTTC. Protein product: CASIARTGDDYEQYF.

The rearrangement joins TRBV5-1 to TRBJ2-3; 11 nucleotides align to TRBD2. This CDR3 comprises 17 residues. J was trimmed by 5 bases and V by 3 bases; bases with no gene match: 11. Germline values: CDR1 SGHRS, CDR2 YFSETQ. The CDR3 DNA is TGCGCCAGCAGCTCTACAAAGACTAGCGGGGTGGGAGATACGCAGTATTTT. Its translation is CASSSTKTSGVGDTQYF.

The chain employs TRBV18 and TRBJ1-4; 10 nucleotides agree with TRBD1. This CDR3 is 15 amino acids long. J gave up 5 bases and V 3 bases, and 3 bases lay outside the gene matches. From germline, CDR1 is KGHSH and CDR2 LQKENI. The CDR3: CASSPRTGGNEKLFF. CDR3 sequence (DNA): TGTGCCAGCTCACCGCGGACAGGGGGAAATGAAAAACTGTTTTTT.

V is TRBV7-8 and J is TRBJ2-2; D is unresolved. The CDR3 has 15 amino acids. Germline CDR1 reads SGHVS; CDR2 reads FQNEAQ. V lost 5 bases and J 7 bases, leaving 17 bases between the germline ends. The CDR3, as DNA: TGTGCCAGCAGCACCTCCAGGATTACGGTCGGGGAGCTGTTTTTT. Amino acid sequence: CASSTSRITVGELFF.

This clone was detected only a few times. J is TRBJ1-1 and V is TRBV25-1; unclear D gene. The CDR3 totals 14 residues. Germline CDR1 MGHDK, CDR2 SYGVNS. V lost 4 bases and J 2 bases, leaving 11 bases between the germline ends. CDR3 sequence: CASSGYTANTEAFF. The CDR3 nucleotides are TGTGCCAGCAGTGGATACACAGCCAACACTGAAGCTTTCTTT.

J is TRBJ1-2 and V is TRBV4-3; D gene ambiguous. Germline CDR1 LGHNA, CDR2 YSLEER. The CDR3 is 15 residues long. V lost 0 bases to trimming and J lost 2 bases, with 10 bases between them. CDR3 region: CASSQEGGRNYGYTF. DNA of the CDR3: TGCGCCAGCAGCCAAGAAGGCGGGAGAAACTATGGCTACACCTTC.

V usage is TRBV25-1 and J usage is TRBJ1-4; D uncertain. V gave up 2 bases and J gave up 8 bases, with 15 bases separating them. The CDR3 runs to 15 residues. Looked up from germline, CDR1 is MGHDK and CDR2 is SYGVNS. Here the CDR3 DNA reads TGTGCCAGCAGTGAAGTTCGTGGGGTTGGGGAAAAACTGTTTTTT. It specifies CASSEVRGVGEKLFF.

The chain recombines TRBV7-2 with TRBJ2-1, with D tentatively TRBD1 (5 bases). Germline V gives CDR1 SGHTA, CDR2 FQGNSA. The CDR3 consists of 15 residues. V was clipped by 5 bases and J by 6 bases, with 17 bases between them. The CDR3 protein is CASSPSFQGFNEQFF. The DNA of the CDR3 is TGTGCCAGCAGCCCAAGCTTCCAGGGATTCAATGAGCAGTTCTTC.

This chain uses TRBV30 with TRBJ2-7, with a weak D call TRBD2 (7 bases). The V gene lost 4 bases and the J gene lost 7 bases, with 20 bases spanning the gap. The CDR3 has 14 residues. Germline V gene lookup returns CDR1 GTSNPN and CDR2 SVGIG (reference sequence). CDR3 in amino acids: CAWTKGGGAREQYF. CDR3 bases: TGTGCCTGGACGAAAGGTGGGGGGGCAAGGGAGCAGTACTTC.

This chain links TRBV6-6 with TRBJ1-4, with TRBD1 identical over 7 bases. V lost 3 bases to trimming and J lost 6 bases; unmatched junction nucleotides: 10. The CDR3 is 16 residues long. Germline V gives CDR1 MNHNY, CDR2 SVGAGI (reference sequence). The CDR3 nucleotides are TGTGCCAGCAGTTATCGACAGGGTGGAACCCATGAAAAACTGTTTTTT. Residues: CASSYRQGGTHEKLFF.

This clone was recorded a few times. The rearrangement links TRBV6-6 to TRBJ1-2; the match to TRBD1 covers 7 bases. Per germline, CDR1 MNHNY and CDR2 SVGAGI (reference sequence). Unmatched junction bases numbered 8, after V lost 5 bases and J lost 2 bases. The CDR3 contains 15 residues. The CDR3 region is CASSRPTGKNYGYTF. The CDR3 DNA is TGTGCCAGCAGTCGCCCGACAGGGAAAAACTATGGCTACACCTTC.

The chain uses TRBV29-1 and TRBJ2-4, with 8 bases matching TRBD1. CDR3 length: 14 amino acids. Germline CDR1 is SQVTM and CDR2 is ANQGSEA. Trimming at V came to 4 bases and at J to 0 bases, leaving 2 bases not matched to a gene. The CDR3 coding sequence is TGCAGCGTTGTCGGACAGGGAGCCAAAAACATTCAGTACTTC. Its protein is CSVVGQGAKNIQYF.

This chain uses TRBV18 with TRBJ1-6; D is possibly TRBD1 (6 bases). Germline V gene sequence: CDR1 KGHSH, CDR2 LQKENI. The CDR3 runs 14 residues. V lost 3 bases and J 10 bases, leaving 13 bases between the germline ends. CDR3 residues: CASSPVQGLSPLHF. Written as DNA, the CDR3 is TGTGCCAGCTCACCCGTACAGGGTCTCTCACCCCTCCACTTT.

The rearrangement joins TRBV4-1 to TRBJ1-2; D perhaps matches TRBD1 (6 bases). This CDR3 has 15 residues. CDR1 and CDR2 (germline): MGHRA, YSYEKL. V was pared by 0 bases and J by 4 bases, with 12 bases between. CDR3 DNA: TGCGCCAGCAGCCAAGATCTTTGGACAGCCTATGGCTACACCTTC. It translates to CASSQDLWTAYGYTF.

The chain is built from TRBV11-2 and TRBJ2-7, with unresolved D. CDR3 length equals 13 residues. The V end lost 5 bases, the J end lost 2 bases, and 10 bases lay between the germline ends. Germline assignment: CDR1 SGHAT and CDR2 FQNNGV. CDR3 region: CASSQLRTYEQYF. The CDR3 DNA reads as TGTGCCAGCAGCCAGCTTCGGACCTACGAGCAGTACTTC. The complete variable domain, with remaining parts taken from reference TRBV11-2 and TRBJ2-7, reads EAGVAQSPRYKIIEKRQSVAFWCNPISGHATLYWYQQILGQGPKLLIQFQNNGVVDDSQLPKDRFSAERLKGVDSTLKIQPAKLEDSAVYLCASSQLRTYEQYFGPGTRLTVT.

A few counts support this clone. J is TRBJ2-3 and V is TRBV7-6; a weak D match, TRBD2 (6 bases). The germline CDR1 and CDR2 sequences are SGHVS and FNYEAQ. The germline V and J ends were trimmed by 0 bases and 1 base, with 11 bases remaining between them. This CDR3 region has 16 residues. CDR3 in DNA: TGTGCCAGCAGCTTAGCCACGGGCGGGGGCACAGATACGCAGTATTTT. This sequence encodes CASSLATGGGTDTQYF.

The V call is TRBV28, the J call TRBJ1-4; 8 bases line up with TRBD1. The CDR3 sequence is 14 residues long. Trimming at V came to 7 bases and at J to 8 bases, leaving 9 bases not matched to a gene. Germline CDR1 MDHEN, CDR2 SYDVKM. The CDR3 DNA reads as TGTGCCAGCACCCGGACAGGGATTGGAGAAAAACTGTTTTTT. This codes for CASTRTGIGEKLFF.

This clone was seen a few times. The gene calls are TRBV4-1 and TRBJ1-5; D ambiguous. In germline, CDR1 is MGHRA, CDR2 YSYEKL. The CDR3 sequence is 14 residues long. V lost 0 bases and J 4 bases, leaving 7 bases between the germline ends. DNA for the CDR3: TGCGCCAGCAGCCAAGAGGAAGTGAATCAGCCCCAGCATTTT. It is translated as CASSQEEVNQPQHF.

In this sample, this clone turned up a few times. The genes are TRBV28 and TRBJ2-7, with D perhaps matching TRBD2 (6 bases). The CDR3 spans 14 residues. Per germline, CDR1 MDHEN and CDR2 SYDVKM. Trimming left V 1 base short and J 1 base short, with 8 bases between. The CDR3 sequence is CASSLSAGSYEQYF. The CDR3 coding sequence is TGTGCCAGCAGTTTATCGGCGGGGTCCTACGAGCAGTACTTC. Supplemented by reference TRBV28 and TRBJ2-7, the full variable domain reads DVKVTQSSRYLVKRTGEKVFLECVQDMDHENMFWYRQDPGLGLRLIYFSYDVKMKEKGDIPEGYSVSREKKERFSLILESASTNQTSMYLCASSLSAGSYEQYFGPGTRLTVT.

This clone was observed a few times. V gene TRBV2 combines with J gene TRBJ2-3, with a weak D call TRBD2 (5 bases). Per germline, CDR1 SNHLY and CDR2 FYNNEI. The CDR3 runs 13 residues. The germline V and J ends were trimmed by 6 bases and 0 bases, with 7 bases remaining between them. For the CDR3, the DNA is TGTGCCAGCAGAGCGGCTAGCACAGATACGCAGTATTTT. Amino acids: CASRAASTDTQYF.

This clone was found a few times. Other DNA sequences from this sample encode an identical CDR3 as well. The J gene is TRBJ2-5, the V gene TRBV18; no reliable D call. CDR3 length: 11 residues. Germline-derived CDR1 and CDR2 are KGHSH and LQKENI. Deletions cut 3 bases from V and 4 bases from J, with 3 bases between. In DNA form, the CDR3 reads TGTGCCAGCTCACCTTCAGAGACCCAGTACTTC. Translated, it gives CASSPSETQYF. The full variable domain, its missing parts supplied by reference TRBV18 and TRBJ2-5, is NAGVMQNPRHLVRRRGQEARLRCSPMKGHSHVYWYRQLPEEGLKFMVYLQKENIIDESGMPKERFSAEFPKEGPSILRIQQVVRGDSAAYFCASSPSETQYFGPGTRLLVL.